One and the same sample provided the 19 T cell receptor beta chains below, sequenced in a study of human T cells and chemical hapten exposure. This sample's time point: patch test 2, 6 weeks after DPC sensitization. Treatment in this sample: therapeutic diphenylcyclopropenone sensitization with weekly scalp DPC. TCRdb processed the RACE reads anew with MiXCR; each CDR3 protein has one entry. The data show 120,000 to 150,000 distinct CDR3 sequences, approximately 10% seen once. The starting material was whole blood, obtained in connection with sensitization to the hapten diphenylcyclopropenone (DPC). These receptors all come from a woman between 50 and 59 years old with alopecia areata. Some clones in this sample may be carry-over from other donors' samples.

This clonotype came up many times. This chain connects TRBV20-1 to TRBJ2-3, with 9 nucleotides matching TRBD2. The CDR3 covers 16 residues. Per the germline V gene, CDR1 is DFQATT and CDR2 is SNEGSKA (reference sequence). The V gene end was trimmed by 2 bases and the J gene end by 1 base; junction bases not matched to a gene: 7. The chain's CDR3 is CSARWAASGGTDTQYF. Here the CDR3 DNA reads TGCAGTGCTAGATGGGCGGCTAGCGGGGGCACAGATACGCAGTATTTT.

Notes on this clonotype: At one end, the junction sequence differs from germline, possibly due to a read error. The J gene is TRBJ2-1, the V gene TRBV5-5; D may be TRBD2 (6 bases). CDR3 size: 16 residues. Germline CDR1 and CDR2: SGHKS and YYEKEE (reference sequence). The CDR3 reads CACSLAAGTGSHEQFF. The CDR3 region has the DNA TGTGCCTGCAGCTTAGCGGCCGGGACGGGGAGCCATGAGCAGTTCTTC. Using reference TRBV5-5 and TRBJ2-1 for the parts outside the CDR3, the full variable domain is DAGVTQSPTHLIKTRGQQVTLRCSPISGHKSVSWYQQVLGQGPQFIFQYYEKEERGRGNFPDRFSARQFPNYSSELNVNALLLGDSALYLCACSLAAGTGSHEQFFGPGTRLTVL.

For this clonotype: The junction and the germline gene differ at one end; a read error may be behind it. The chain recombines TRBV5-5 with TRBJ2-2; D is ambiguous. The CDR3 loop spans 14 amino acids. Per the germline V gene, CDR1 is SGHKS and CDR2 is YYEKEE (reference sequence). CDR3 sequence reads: CVSSLLVEIGELFF. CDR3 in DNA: TGTGTCAGCAGCTTGCTGGTGGAAATCGGGGAGCTGTTTTTT.

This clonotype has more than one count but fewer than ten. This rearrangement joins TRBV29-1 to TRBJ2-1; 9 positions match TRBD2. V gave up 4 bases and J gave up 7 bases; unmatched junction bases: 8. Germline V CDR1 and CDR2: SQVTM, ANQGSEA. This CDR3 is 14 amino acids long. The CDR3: CSVGGGRAGNEQFF. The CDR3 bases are TGCAGCGTTGGAGGCGGGAGGGCTGGAAATGAGCAGTTCTTC.

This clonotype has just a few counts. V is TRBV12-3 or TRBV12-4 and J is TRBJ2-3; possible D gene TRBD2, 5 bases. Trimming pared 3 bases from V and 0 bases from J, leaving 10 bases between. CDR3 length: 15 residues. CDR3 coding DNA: TGTGCCAGCAGTTTTGAAGCGGCTAGCACAGATACGCAGTATTTT. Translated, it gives CASSFEAASTDTQYF.

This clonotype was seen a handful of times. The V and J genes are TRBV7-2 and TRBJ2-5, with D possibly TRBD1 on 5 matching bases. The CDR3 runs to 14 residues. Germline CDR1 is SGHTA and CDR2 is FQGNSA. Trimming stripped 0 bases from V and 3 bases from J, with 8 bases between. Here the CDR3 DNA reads TGTGCCAGCAGCTTAGCCGGCAGGGAAGAGACCCAGTACTTC. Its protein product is CASSLAGREETQYF.

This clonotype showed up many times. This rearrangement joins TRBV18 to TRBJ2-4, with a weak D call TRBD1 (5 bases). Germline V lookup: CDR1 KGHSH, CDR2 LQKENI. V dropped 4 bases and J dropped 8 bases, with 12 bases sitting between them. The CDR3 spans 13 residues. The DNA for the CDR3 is TGTGCCAGCTCACTGAAACAAGGGGACATTCAGTACTTC. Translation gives CASSLKQGDIQYF. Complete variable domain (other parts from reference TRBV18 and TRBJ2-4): NAGVMQNPRHLVRRRGQEARLRCSPMKGHSHVYWYRQLPEEGLKFMVYLQKENIIDESGMPKERFSAEFPKEGPSILRIQQVVRGDSAAYFCASSLKQGDIQYFGAGTRLSVL.

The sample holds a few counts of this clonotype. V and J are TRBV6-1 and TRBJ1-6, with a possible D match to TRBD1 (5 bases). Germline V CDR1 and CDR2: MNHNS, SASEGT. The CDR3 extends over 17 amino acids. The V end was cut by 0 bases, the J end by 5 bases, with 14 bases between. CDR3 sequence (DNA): TGTGCCAGCAGTGAAGCAGGGGCGGCACTGAATAATTCACCCCTCCACTTT. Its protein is CASSEAGAALNNSPLHF.

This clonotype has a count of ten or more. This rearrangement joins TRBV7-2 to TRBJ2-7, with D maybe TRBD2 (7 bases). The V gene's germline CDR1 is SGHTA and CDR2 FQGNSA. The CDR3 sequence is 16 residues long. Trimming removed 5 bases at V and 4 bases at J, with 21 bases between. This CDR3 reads CASSLSQGGGVYEQYF. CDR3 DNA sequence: TGTGCCAGCAGCCTGTCACAGGGAGGGGGGGTATACGAGCAGTACTTC.

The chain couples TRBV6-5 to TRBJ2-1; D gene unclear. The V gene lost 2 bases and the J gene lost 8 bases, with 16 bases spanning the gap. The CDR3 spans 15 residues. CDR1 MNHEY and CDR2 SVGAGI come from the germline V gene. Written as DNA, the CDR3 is TGTGCCAGCAGTTACCAAAGTTTGAAGGTCGATGAGCAGTTCTTC. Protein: CASSYQSLKVDEQFF.

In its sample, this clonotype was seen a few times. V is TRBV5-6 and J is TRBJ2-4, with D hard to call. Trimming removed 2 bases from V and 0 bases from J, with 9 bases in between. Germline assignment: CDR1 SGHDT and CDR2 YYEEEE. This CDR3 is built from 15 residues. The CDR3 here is CASSFRALAKNIQYF. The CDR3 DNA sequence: TGTGCCAGCAGCTTCCGGGCGCTAGCCAAAAACATTCAGTACTTC.

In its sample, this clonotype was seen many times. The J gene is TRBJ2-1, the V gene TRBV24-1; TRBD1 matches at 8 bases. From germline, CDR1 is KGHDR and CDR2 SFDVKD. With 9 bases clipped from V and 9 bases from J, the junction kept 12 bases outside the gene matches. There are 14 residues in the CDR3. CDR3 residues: CATSTGDRQGEQFF. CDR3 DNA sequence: TGTGCCACCTCTACAGGGGACAGGCAGGGTGAGCAGTTCTTC.

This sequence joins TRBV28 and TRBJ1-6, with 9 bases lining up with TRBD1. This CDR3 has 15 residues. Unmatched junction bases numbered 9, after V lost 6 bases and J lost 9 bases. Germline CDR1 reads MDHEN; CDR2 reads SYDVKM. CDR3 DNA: TGTGCCAGCAGAGCCGGGGGACAGGGCGGTTCACCCCTCCACTTT. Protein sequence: CASRAGGQGGSPLHF.

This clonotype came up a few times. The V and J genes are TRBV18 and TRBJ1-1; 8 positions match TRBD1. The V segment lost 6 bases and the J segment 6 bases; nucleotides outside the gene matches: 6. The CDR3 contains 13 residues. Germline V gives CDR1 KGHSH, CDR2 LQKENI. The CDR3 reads CASSPTGGAEAFF. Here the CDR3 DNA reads TGTGCCAGCTCTCCCACAGGGGGGGCTGAAGCTTTCTTT. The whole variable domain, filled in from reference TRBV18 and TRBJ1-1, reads NAGVMQNPRHLVRRRGQEARLRCSPMKGHSHVYWYRQLPEEGLKFMVYLQKENIIDESGMPKERFSAEFPKEGPSILRIQQVVRGDSAAYFCASSPTGGAEAFFGQGTRLTVV.

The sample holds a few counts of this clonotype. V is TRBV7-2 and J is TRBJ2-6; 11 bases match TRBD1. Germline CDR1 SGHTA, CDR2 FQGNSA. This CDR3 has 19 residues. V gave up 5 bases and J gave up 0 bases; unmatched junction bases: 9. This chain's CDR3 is CASSPWTGGIVSGANVLTF. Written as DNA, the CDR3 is TGTGCCAGCAGCCCCTGGACAGGGGGCATTGTCTCTGGGGCCAACGTCCTGACTTTC.

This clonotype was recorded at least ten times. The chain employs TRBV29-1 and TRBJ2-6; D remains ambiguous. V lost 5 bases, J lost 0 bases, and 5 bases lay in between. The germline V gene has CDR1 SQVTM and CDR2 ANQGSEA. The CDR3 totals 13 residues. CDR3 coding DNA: TGCAGCGTTTATCACTCTGGGGCCAACGTCCTGACTTTC. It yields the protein CSVYHSGANVLTF.

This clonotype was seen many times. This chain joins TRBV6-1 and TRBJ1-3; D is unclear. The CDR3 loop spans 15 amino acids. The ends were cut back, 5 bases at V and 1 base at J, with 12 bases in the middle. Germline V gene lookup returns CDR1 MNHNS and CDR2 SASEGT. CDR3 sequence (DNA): TGTGCCAGCAGTTCACGTCCTCGATCTGGAAACACCATATATTTT. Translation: CASSSRPRSGNTIYF.

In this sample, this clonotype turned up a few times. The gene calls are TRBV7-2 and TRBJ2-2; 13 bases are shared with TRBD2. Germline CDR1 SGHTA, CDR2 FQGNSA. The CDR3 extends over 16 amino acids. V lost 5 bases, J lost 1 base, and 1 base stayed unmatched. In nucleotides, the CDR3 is TGTGCCAGCAGCAGGACTAGCGGGGGGAACACCGGGGAGCTGTTTTTT. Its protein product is CASSRTSGGNTGELFF.

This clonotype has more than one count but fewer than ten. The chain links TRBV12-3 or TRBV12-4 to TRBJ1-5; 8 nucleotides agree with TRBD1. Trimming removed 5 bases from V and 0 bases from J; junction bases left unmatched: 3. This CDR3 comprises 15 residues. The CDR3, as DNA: TGTGCCAGCAGTGGACAGGGAGGTAGCAATCAGCCCCAGCATTTT. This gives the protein CASSGQGGSNQPQHF.